The 12 T cell receptor beta chains reported below all come from one sample, sequenced in a study of blood T cell repertoires in COVID-19 (TCRdb year 2020). The library relied on the immunoSEQ multiplex PCR assay. As stored in TCRdb, this immuneACCESS dataset retains in-frame rearrangements with V and J assigned. A fraction of the clones does not appear; measured against another copy, unresolved V genes explain less than half of the discrepancy, and the remainder lacks a known reason. In all, the sample holds over 200,000 clones, and nearly 90% of those were seen once. The ten top clones hold roughly 0.8% of the sample. The sequencing input was peripheral blood. The receptors come from a woman in her 30s with acute or convalescent COVID-19.

The chain recombines TRBV6-5 with TRBJ2-7, with 7 bases aligning to TRBD2. CDR1 and CDR2 from the germline V gene are MNHEY and SVGAGI. The CDR3 has 14 amino acids. V dropped 6 bases and J dropped 4; count of bases not matched to a gene: 9. CDR3 protein: CASRTRELGYEQYF. The DNA for the CDR3 is TGTGCCAGCAGGACGCGGGAGCTAGGTTACGAGCAGTACTTC.

This chain connects TRBV11-2 to TRBJ2-7, with TRBD2 matching over 7 bases. CDR3 length: 14 amino acids. Germline CDR1 SGHAT, CDR2 FQNNGV. J gave up 2 bases and V 7 bases, and 8 bases lay outside the gene matches. This chain's CDR3 is CASKAGTTTYEQYF. As DNA, the CDR3 is TGTGCCAGCAAAGCCGGGACTACAACCTACGAGCAGTACTTC. The full variable domain, completed using reference TRBV11-2 and TRBJ2-7, is EAGVAQSPRYKIIEKRQSVAFWCNPISGHATLYWYQQILGQGPKLLIQFQNNGVVDDSQLPKDRFSAERLKGVDSTLKIQPAKLEDSAVYLCASKAGTTTYEQYFGPGTRLTVT.

The V and J genes are TRBV2 and TRBJ2-7; D gene unclear. The germline gives CDR1 SNHLY, CDR2 FYNNEI. The CDR3 covers 15 residues. Trimming stripped 6 bases from V and 0 bases from J, with 15 bases between. This CDR3 reads CASSGFNPTSYEQYF. The CDR3 DNA follows: TGTGCCAGCAGCGGGTTCAACCCGACCTCCTACGAGCAGTACTTC.

J is TRBJ2-1 and V is TRBV7-8; TRBD1 might be the D (6 bases). CDR1 and CDR2 (germline): SGHVS, FQNEAQ. V was shortened by 4 bases and J by 7 bases, with 14 bases between the two germline ends. CDR3 length: 14 amino acids. DNA for the CDR3: TGTGCCAGCAGCTACGGACAGAAACAGAATGAGCAGTTCTTC. Translating it yields CASSYGQKQNEQFF.

The CDR3 reads CASSPQVLYEQYF. CDR3 in DNA: TGTGCCAGCAGCCCACAAGTATTATACGAGCAGTACTTC. The chain uses TRBV11-2 and TRBJ2-7; D unresolved. The CDR3 spans 13 residues. V was trimmed by 5 bases and J by 4 bases, leaving 12 bases between them. Germline V gives CDR1 SGHAT, CDR2 FQNNGV.

Worth noting for this clone: The same CDR3 arises from other DNA sequences in this sample as well. The chain carries TRBV9 and TRBJ2-1, with 10 nucleotides matching TRBD2. The CDR3 extends over 14 amino acids. CDR1 SGDLS and CDR2 YYNGEE come from the germline V gene. V shed 5 bases and J 2 bases; nucleotides not matched to a gene: 1. In DNA form, the CDR3 reads TGTGCCAGCAGTACTAGCGGGACCTACAATGAGCAGTTCTTC. Its translation: CASSTSGTYNEQFF.

This clone has more than one count but fewer than ten. The V call is TRBV27, the J call TRBJ1-1; TRBD1 might be the D (5 bases). The germline V gene has CDR1 MNHEY and CDR2 SMNVEV (reference sequence). V was pared by 2 bases and J by 2 bases, with 9 bases between. This CDR3 spans 14 amino acids. In DNA form, the CDR3 reads TGTGCCAGCAGTTTAATAGGGGCTAACACTGAAGCTTTCTTT. Translating gives CASSLIGANTEAFF.

CDR3 protein: CASSAPGQGSPGANVLTF. Written as DNA, the CDR3 is TGTGCCAGCAGCGCTCCGGGACAGGGGTCTCCTGGGGCCAACGTCCTGACTTTC. The rearrangement joins TRBV9 to TRBJ2-6; TRBD1 aligns across 10 bases. Per germline, CDR1 SGDLS and CDR2 YYNGEE. The length of the CDR3 is 18 residues. Trimming at V came to 3 bases and at J to 2 bases, leaving 8 bases not matched to a gene.

This clone was seen a handful of times. The J gene is TRBJ2-1, the V gene TRBV5-6, with 7 bases matching TRBD1. The germline V gene has CDR1 SGHDT and CDR2 YYEEEE. The CDR3 contains 15 residues. Unmatched junction bases numbered 4, after V lost 4 bases and J lost 0 bases. CDR3 region: CASSRGQSSYNEQFF. CDR3 coding DNA: TGTGCCAGCAGCCGGGGACAGAGCTCCTACAATGAGCAGTTCTTC.

The chain links TRBV11-2 to TRBJ2-7; 7 positions match TRBD1. CDR1 is SGHAT, CDR2 FQNNGV, per germline. CDR3 length: 14 amino acids. With V trimmed by 5 bases and J by 6 bases, 10 bases remained unmatched. The CDR3 loop reads CASSIGDRGTEQYF. For the CDR3, the DNA is TGTGCCAGCAGCATCGGGGACAGAGGAACCGAGCAGTACTTC.

The genes are TRBV18 and TRBJ2-7, with D maybe TRBD1 (8 bases). Deletions cut 4 bases from V and 6 bases from J, with 16 bases between. The CDR3 is made up of 14 amino acids. Germline CDR1 is KGHSH and CDR2 is LQKENI. This CDR3 is CASSRKQGEGEQYF. The CDR3 nucleotides are TGTGCCAGCTCACGAAAACAGGGGGAGGGCGAGCAGTACTTC.

The table lists this clone with a few counts. The V gene is TRBV7-2, the J gene TRBJ1-3; no firm D call. Germline V lookup: CDR1 SGHTA, CDR2 FQGNSA. With 0 bases removed from V and 4 bases from J, the gap between germline ends came to 10 bases. CDR3 size: 15 residues. The CDR3 sequence: CASSLAGSLGNTIYF. The CDR3 bases are TGTGCCAGCAGCTTAGCGGGCTCTCTGGGAAACACCATATATTTT.